Listed below are T cell receptor beta chains from one sample, sequenced in a study of blood T cell repertoires in COVID-19. The repertoire was sequenced with immunoSEQ multiplex PCR; TCRdb's copy has only in-frame clones and lacks some. This table holds over 50,000 clones, 86% found once. The specimen sequenced was peripheral blood. All receptors derive from an older man with acute or convalescent COVID-19. CDR3s include the opening cysteine and the closing phenylalanine or tryptophan. The D gene is left open where the match is weak. Part of the rows lack a size; the others show once, few, many or a class for expanded clones.

>TRBJ2-2|TRBD1|TRBV5-6|.
CASSAPGQGNTGELFF
TGTGCCAGCAGCGCACCGGGACAGGGGAACACCGGGGAGCTGTTTTTT
>TRBJ2-7|TRBD1|TRBV6-5|few
CASSNTGDYEQYF
TGTGCCAGCAGCAACACAGGGGACTACGAGCAGTACTTC
>TRBJ2-2|.|TRBV7-2|.
CASSLRRDSAGELFF
TGTGCCAGCAGCTTGAGACGGGACTCAGCCGGGGAGCTGTTTTTT
>TRBJ2-7|.|TRBV27|.
CASSFFRGGGEQYF
TGTGCCAGCAGTTTCTTTAGGGGAGGAGGGGAGCAGTACTTC
>TRBJ2-7|TRBD2|TRBV2|.
CASSEARLAGPDF
TGTGCCAGCAGTGAAGCGCGGCTAGCGGGACCGGACTTC
>TRBJ1-4|TRBD1|TRBV9|.
CASSLSPGAGGEKLFF
TGTGCCAGCAGCCTTTCGCCGGGGGCAGGGGGAGAAAAACTGTTTTTT
>TRBJ1-6|TRBD1|TRBV6-5|.
CASSGTGNSPLHF
TGTGCCAGCAGCGGGACAGGGAATTCACCCCTCCACTTT
>TRBJ2-7|TRBD2|TRBV7-6|few
CASSPGLTTYEQYF
TGTGCCAGCAGCCCGGGACTAACTACCTACGAGCAGTACTTC
>TRBJ1-2|TRBD1|TRBV27|.
CASSSGQGFGYTF
TGTGCCAGCAGTTCGGGACAGGGTTTTGGCTACACCTTC
>TRBJ2-5|TRBD1|TRBV7-8|.
CASRDRGWGETQYF
TGTGCCAGCAGGGACAGGGGGTGGGGTGAGACCCAGTACTTC
>TRBJ2-7|TRBD1|TRBV5-4|few
CASSPWTGSAYEQYF
TGTGCCAGCAGCCCCTGGACAGGGAGTGCCTACGAGCAGTACTTC
>TRBJ1-2|.|TRBV15|.
CATSRLTANNYGYTF
TGTGCCACCAGCAGGCTGACAGCGAATAACTATGGCTACACCTTC
>TRBJ2-3|.|TRBV5-1|.
CASSSGPDTQYF
TGCGCCAGCAGCTCAGGCCCAGATACGCAGTATTTT
>TRBJ2-1|.|TRBV6-2/TRBV6-3|.
CASSSGLFSSYNEQFF
TGTGCCAGCAGTTCTGGACTGTTTAGCTCCTACAATGAGCAGTTCTTC
>TRBJ2-5|.|TRBV10-3|.
CAIRPKDSTQETQYF
TGTGCCATTCGGCCCAAAGACAGTACTCAAGAGACCCAGTACTTC
>TRBJ1-6|TRBD1|TRBV18|few
CASSPSGGADSPLHF
TGTGCCAGCTCTCCTTCAGGGGGCGCGGATTCACCCCTCCACTTT
>TRBJ2-3|TRBD1|TRBV2|.
CASTRDRGTDTQYF
TGTGCCAGTACCCGGGACAGGGGCACAGATACGCAGTATTTT
>TRBJ1-6|.|TRBV7-2|few
CASSLTPAGQNSPLHF
TGTGCCAGCAGCTTAACCCCTGCAGGCCAAAATTCACCCCTCCACTTT
>TRBJ1-5|.|TRBV7-8|.
CASSSFLNQPQHF
TGTGCCAGCAGCTCTTTTCTCAATCAGCCCCAGCATTTT
>TRBJ2-6|.|TRBV5-1|.
CASSPAGANVLTF
TGCGCCAGCAGCCCCGCTGGGGCCAACGTCCTGACTTTC
>TRBJ2-1|TRBD1|TRBV11-2|.
CASSAGQGAIREQFF
TGTGCCAGCAGCGCGGGACAGGGGGCGATCAGGGAGCAGTTCTTC
>TRBJ2-1|.|TRBV5-6|.
CASSFLGAGNEQFF
TGTGCCAGCAGCTTTCTGGGGGCAGGCAATGAGCAGTTCTTC
>TRBJ2-3|TRBD2|TRBV11-3|.
CASSLGLTSGQTDTQYF
TGTGCCAGCAGCTTAGGCCTTACTAGCGGACAAACAGATACGCAGTATTTT
>TRBJ1-1|.|TRBV11-3|.
CASSRAEATEAFF
TGTGCCAGCAGCCGTGCTGAAGCCACTGAAGCTTTCTTT
>TRBJ1-6|TRBD1|TRBV2|.
CASRSGTVGSPLHF
TGTGCCAGCAGGTCCGGGACAGTAGGGTCACCCCTCCACTTT
>TRBJ1-2|.|TRBV11-2|once
CASSLSGREVGYTF
TGTGCCAGCAGCTTAAGCGGCAGGGAGGTTGGCTACACCTTC
>TRBJ2-2|.|TRBV7-2|.
CASSRPFGSGELFF
TGTGCCAGCAGCCGCCCTTTCGGTTCCGGGGAGCTGTTTTTT